Listed below are T cell receptor beta chains from one sample, sequenced in a study of CD8 T cells in Susac syndrome. TCRdb fed the immunoSEQ multiplex PCR reads into MiXCR, producing one record per CDR3 protein. This sample has about 120,000 distinct CDR3 sequences; just under 95% occur once, and the top ten carry about 0.28%. The source material was CD8+ T cells from PBMCs. The receptor source for this set is a human donor with Susac syndrome. Both conserved end residues are part of each CDR3. D genes are given only for firm matches. Not all rows give a size; the values are once, few, many and, for expanded clones, a class.

abundance: .
d_gene: .
j_gene: TRBJ2-7
v_gene: TRBV7-2
CDR3nt: TGTGCCAGCAGCCCTCAGTTTTCCTACGAGCAGTACTTC
CDR3aa: CASSPQFSYEQYF

abundance: .
d_gene: .
j_gene: TRBJ1-5
v_gene: TRBV4-1
CDR3nt: TGCGCCAGCAGCCAAGAACACTTGAGCAATCAGCCCCAGCATTTT
CDR3aa: CASSQEHLSNQPQHF

abundance: .
d_gene: .
j_gene: TRBJ2-2
v_gene: TRBV27
CDR3nt: TGTGCCAGCACGCATCAGGGGATCACCGGGGAGCTGTTTTTT
CDR3aa: CASTHQGITGELFF

abundance: .
d_gene: TRBD1
j_gene: TRBJ2-2
v_gene: TRBV24-1
CDR3nt: TGTGCCACCGGGGACAGGTTCACCGGGGAGCTGTTTTTT
CDR3aa: CATGDRFTGELFF

abundance: .
d_gene: .
j_gene: TRBJ2-4
v_gene: TRBV5-4
CDR3nt: TGTGCCAGCAGCTTAAGGGGTGGCCCAAACATTCAGTACTTC
CDR3aa: CASSLRGGPNIQYF

abundance: once
d_gene: TRBD1
j_gene: TRBJ2-2
v_gene: TRBV6-5
CDR3nt: TGTGCCAGCAGTTACCGGACAGGGGGCGCGACCGGGGAGCTGTTTTTT
CDR3aa: CASSYRTGGATGELFF

abundance: .
d_gene: TRBD1
j_gene: TRBJ2-7
v_gene: TRBV29-1
CDR3nt: TGCAGCGTGAAAGGGGGCACGGACTACGAGCAGTACTTC
CDR3aa: CSVKGGTDYEQYF

abundance: .
d_gene: .
j_gene: TRBJ1-4
v_gene: TRBV12-3/TRBV12-4
CDR3nt: TGTGCCAGCAGTTTGCCAGGGATGGAAAAACTGTTTTTT
CDR3aa: CASSLPGMEKLFF

abundance: .
d_gene: .
j_gene: TRBJ1-6
v_gene: TRBV7-2
CDR3nt: TGTGCCAGCAGCCTATACCGAGAGTATAATTCACCCCTCCACTTT
CDR3aa: CASSLYREYNSPLHF

abundance: .
d_gene: TRBD2
j_gene: TRBJ2-1
v_gene: TRBV5-6
CDR3nt: TGTGCCAGCAGCTTAGGACTAGCGGATAACAATGAGCAGTTCTTC
CDR3aa: CASSLGLADNNEQFF

abundance: .
d_gene: .
j_gene: TRBJ2-3
v_gene: TRBV29-1
CDR3nt: TGCAGCGTTGCCGGGGGTTACACAGATACGCAGTATTTT
CDR3aa: CSVAGGYTDTQYF

abundance: .
d_gene: .
j_gene: TRBJ1-2
v_gene: TRBV20-1
CDR3nt: TGCAGTGCTAACGATCGATCCGTAAACTATGGCTACACCTTC
CDR3aa: CSANDRSVNYGYTF

abundance: once
d_gene: .
j_gene: TRBJ2-5
v_gene: TRBV7-8
CDR3nt: TGTGCCAGCAGCTTAGAGACGGGGGCGGCAGAGACCCAGTACTTC
CDR3aa: CASSLETGAAETQYF

abundance: .
d_gene: .
j_gene: TRBJ2-1
v_gene: TRBV12-3/TRBV12-4
CDR3nt: TGTGCCAGCAGTCCCCCACGGCCCGAGCAGTTCTTC
CDR3aa: CASSPPRPEQFF

abundance: .
d_gene: .
j_gene: TRBJ2-7
v_gene: TRBV30
CDR3nt: TGTGCCTGGGGGATCCCCTACGAGCAGTACTTC
CDR3aa: CAWGIPYEQYF

abundance: .
d_gene: .
j_gene: TRBJ2-5
v_gene: TRBV12-3/TRBV12-4
CDR3nt: TGTGCCAGCAGTTTAGAGGTCGGGGGACCCAGAGAGACCCAGTACTTC
CDR3aa: CASSLEVGGPRETQYF

abundance: .
d_gene: .
j_gene: TRBJ1-1
v_gene: TRBV4-1
CDR3nt: TGCGCCAGCAGCCAAGATGGGACGCCGGGGTGGACTGAAGCTTTCTTT
CDR3aa: CASSQDGTPGWTEAFF

abundance: few
d_gene: .
j_gene: TRBJ2-7
v_gene: TRBV19
CDR3nt: TGTGCCAGTAGCCCGCGAGGCCTGAGCTCCTACGAGCAGTACTTC
CDR3aa: CASSPRGLSSYEQYF

abundance: .
d_gene: TRBD1
j_gene: TRBJ2-7
v_gene: TRBV20-1
CDR3nt: TGCAGTGCAAAGGGACAGGACAACTCCTACGAGCAGTACTTC
CDR3aa: CSAKGQDNSYEQYF

abundance: .
d_gene: .
j_gene: TRBJ2-7
v_gene: TRBV2
CDR3nt: TGTGCCAGCAGTGAGACGACGAAGTACGAGCAGTACTTC
CDR3aa: CASSETTKYEQYF

abundance: once
d_gene: TRBD1
j_gene: TRBJ1-2
v_gene: TRBV28
CDR3nt: TGTGCCAGCAGTGAGCCGGGACAGGGCTATGGCTACACCTTC
CDR3aa: CASSEPGQGYGYTF

abundance: .
d_gene: .
j_gene: TRBJ2-7
v_gene: TRBV7-9
CDR3nt: TGTGCCAGCAGCCATGTCGACGAGCAGTACTTC
CDR3aa: CASSHVDEQYF

abundance: .
d_gene: .
j_gene: TRBJ2-5
v_gene: TRBV29-1
CDR3nt: TGCAGCGTGGACGCGGACTATACACAAGAGACCCAGTACTTC
CDR3aa: CSVDADYTQETQYF

abundance: .
d_gene: TRBD1
j_gene: TRBJ1-1
v_gene: TRBV6-1
CDR3nt: TGTGCCAGCACCTGGAAGACAGGGGGTGAAGCTTTCTTT
CDR3aa: CASTWKTGGEAFF

abundance: once
d_gene: .
j_gene: TRBJ2-1
v_gene: TRBV9
CDR3nt: TGTGCCAGCAGCCCAGGGGGCGGGGGAGATTGGTACAATGAGCAGTTCTTC
CDR3aa: CASSPGGGGDWYNEQFF

abundance: .
d_gene: .
j_gene: TRBJ1-5
v_gene: TRBV9
CDR3nt: TGTGCCAGCAGCGTCGCGGGTAGCAATCAGCCCCAGCATTTT
CDR3aa: CASSVAGSNQPQHF

abundance: few
d_gene: .
j_gene: TRBJ1-6
v_gene: TRBV12-3/TRBV12-4
CDR3nt: TGTGCCAGCAGTTTTGGGCAGGGGAATTCACCCCTCCACTTT
CDR3aa: CASSFGQGNSPLHF

abundance: .
d_gene: .
j_gene: TRBJ2-3
v_gene: TRBV9
CDR3nt: TGTGCCAGCAGCGTAGCCAGAGTCAGCACAGATACGCAGTATTTT
CDR3aa: CASSVARVSTDTQYF

abundance: .
d_gene: .
j_gene: TRBJ2-1
v_gene: TRBV15
CDR3nt: TGTGCCACCAACAGAGGGTACAATGAGCAGTTCTTC
CDR3aa: CATNRGYNEQFF

abundance: .
d_gene: .
j_gene: TRBJ1-1
v_gene: TRBV4-3
CDR3nt: TGCGCCAGCAGCCAAGATTGGGGGACTAACACTGAAGCTTTCTTT
CDR3aa: CASSQDWGTNTEAFF

abundance: .
d_gene: .
j_gene: TRBJ2-2
v_gene: TRBV29-1
CDR3nt: TGCAGCGTTGAAGCGGGCAGTAACACCGGGGAGCTGTTTTTT
CDR3aa: CSVEAGSNTGELFF

abundance: .
d_gene: TRBD1
j_gene: TRBJ1-1
v_gene: TRBV5-4
CDR3nt: TGTGCCAGCAGCATGGGACAGCTGAACACTGAAGCTTTCTTT
CDR3aa: CASSMGQLNTEAFF

abundance: .
d_gene: .
j_gene: TRBJ2-1
v_gene: TRBV20-1
CDR3nt: TGCAGTGCTAGTGACGGCGCCTACAATGAGCAGTTCTTC
CDR3aa: CSASDGAYNEQFF

abundance: once
d_gene: TRBD1
j_gene: TRBJ2-7
v_gene: TRBV5-4
CDR3nt: TGTGCCAGCAGCTTGGAAGGGACAGGCCCCTACGAGCAGTACTTC
CDR3aa: CASSLEGTGPYEQYF

abundance: .
d_gene: TRBD1
j_gene: TRBJ2-2
v_gene: TRBV9
CDR3nt: TGTGCCAGCAGCGCAAGCCGGGACAGGGGTAACACCGGGGAGCTGTTTTTT
CDR3aa: CASSASRDRGNTGELFF

abundance: .
d_gene: .
j_gene: TRBJ1-2
v_gene: TRBV6-2/TRBV6-3
CDR3nt: TGTGCCAGCAGTTCAGCTCCTAACTATGGCTACACCTTC
CDR3aa: CASSSAPNYGYTF

abundance: .
d_gene: .
j_gene: TRBJ2-1
v_gene: TRBV24-1
CDR3nt: TGTGCCACCAGCTTAGGGGCATACAATGAGCAGTTCTTC
CDR3aa: CATSLGAYNEQFF

abundance: once
d_gene: TRBD1
j_gene: TRBJ1-4
v_gene: TRBV20-1
CDR3nt: TGCAGTGCTCATCGACAGGGGCGGAATGAAAAACTGTTTTTT
CDR3aa: CSAHRQGRNEKLFF

abundance: .
d_gene: .
j_gene: TRBJ2-7
v_gene: TRBV11-2
CDR3nt: TGTGCCAGCAGCTTAGGCTTGGAGCAGTACTTC
CDR3aa: CASSLGLEQYF

abundance: .
d_gene: .
j_gene: TRBJ1-1
v_gene: TRBV29-1
CDR3nt: TGCAGCGTTGAATCCAGGGGTGTGGGGGCGACCGACGCTTTCTTT
CDR3aa: CSVESRGVGATDAFF

abundance: .
d_gene: .
j_gene: TRBJ2-3
v_gene: TRBV7-9
CDR3nt: TGTGCCAGCAGCGGATCAGGGGGCACAGATACGCAGTATTTT
CDR3aa: CASSGSGGTDTQYF

abundance: .
d_gene: .
j_gene: TRBJ2-1
v_gene: TRBV3-1
CDR3nt: TGTGCCAGCAGCCAAGATCCGGGTAATGAGCAGTTCTTC
CDR3aa: CASSQDPGNEQFF

abundance: .
d_gene: TRBD2
j_gene: TRBJ2-5
v_gene: TRBV29-1
CDR3nt: TGCAGCGTTGACGGGGTAGCGGGAGTCACTCAAGAGACCCAGTACTTC
CDR3aa: CSVDGVAGVTQETQYF

abundance: .
d_gene: .
j_gene: TRBJ2-7
v_gene: TRBV5-6
CDR3nt: TGTGCCAGCAGCTCTCCCGCCACGGTACCCTACGAGCAGTACTTC
CDR3aa: CASSSPATVPYEQYF

abundance: .
d_gene: TRBD2
j_gene: TRBJ2-1
v_gene: TRBV6-5
CDR3nt: TGTGCCAGCAGTTACCCCCTCACTAGCGGGGGGGAAGATGAGCAGTTCTTC
CDR3aa: CASSYPLTSGGEDEQFF

abundance: .
d_gene: .
j_gene: TRBJ1-6
v_gene: TRBV6-5
CDR3nt: TGTGCCAGCAGGCCTTTCGAAGTTGGCGGTTCACCCCTCCACTTT
CDR3aa: CASRPFEVGGSPLHF

abundance: .
d_gene: .
j_gene: TRBJ2-5
v_gene: TRBV29-1
CDR3nt: TGCAGCGCGGCCGGGAACCAAGAGACCCAGTACTTC
CDR3aa: CSAAGNQETQYF

abundance: .
d_gene: TRBD1
j_gene: TRBJ1-1
v_gene: TRBV20-1
CDR3nt: TGCAGTGCTGGACAGGGTGGTGACACTGAAGCTTTCTTT
CDR3aa: CSAGQGGDTEAFF

abundance: .
d_gene: .
j_gene: TRBJ2-5
v_gene: TRBV5-4
CDR3nt: TGTGCCAGCAGCTTGTGGAGGGAAGAGACCCAGTACTTC
CDR3aa: CASSLWREETQYF

abundance: .
d_gene: TRBD1
j_gene: TRBJ1-1
v_gene: TRBV27
CDR3nt: TGTGCCAGCAGCAAATTGGGACAGGGCCCTGAAGCTTTCTTT
CDR3aa: CASSKLGQGPEAFF

abundance: .
d_gene: .
j_gene: TRBJ1-1
v_gene: TRBV7-9
CDR3nt: TGTGCCAGCTATGGGAACACTGAAGCTTTCTTT
CDR3aa: CASYGNTEAFF

abundance: .
d_gene: .
j_gene: TRBJ2-1
v_gene: TRBV6-2/TRBV6-3
CDR3nt: TGTGCCAGCAGTTACCAAACCTCGCGCCATGAGCAGTTCTTC
CDR3aa: CASSYQTSRHEQFF

abundance: .
d_gene: .
j_gene: TRBJ2-3
v_gene: TRBV11-2
CDR3nt: TGTGCCAGCAGCCAGCCTAGGCCAGATACGCAGTATTTT
CDR3aa: CASSQPRPDTQYF